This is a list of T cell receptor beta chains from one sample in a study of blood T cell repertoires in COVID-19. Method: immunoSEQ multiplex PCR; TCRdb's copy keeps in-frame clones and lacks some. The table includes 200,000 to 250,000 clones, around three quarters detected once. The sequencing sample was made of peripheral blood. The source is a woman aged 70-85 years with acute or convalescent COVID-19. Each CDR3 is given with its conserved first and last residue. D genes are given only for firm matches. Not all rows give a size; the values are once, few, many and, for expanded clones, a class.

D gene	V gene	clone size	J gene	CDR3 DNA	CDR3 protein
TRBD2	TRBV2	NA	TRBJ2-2	TGTGCCAGCAGTGCCCTGGGAACAGCCTTGGCGGGGGGGCTGTTTTTT	CASSALGTALAGGLFF
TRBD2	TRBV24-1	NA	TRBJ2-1	TGTGCCACCAGTGATTCCCTAGCGGGGGGGTACAATGAGCAGTTCTTC	CATSDSLAGGYNEQFF
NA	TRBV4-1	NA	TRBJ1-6	TGCGCCAGCAGCCAAGCCGGGTCAAATTCACCCCTCCACTTT	CASSQAGSNSPLHF
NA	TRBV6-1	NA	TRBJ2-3	TGTGCCAGCAGTGAATACTGGTCGTCGGGGGATACGCAGTATTTT	CASSEYWSSGDTQYF
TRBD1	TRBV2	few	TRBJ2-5	TGTGCCAGCAGTGAAGGGGACAGGGTGCAAGGGACCCAGTACTTC	CASSEGDRVQGTQYF
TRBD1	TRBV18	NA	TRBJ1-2	TGTGCCAGCTCACCCGACAGGGTCCGAGGCTACACCTTC	CASSPDRVRGYTF
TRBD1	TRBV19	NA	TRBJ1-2	TGTGCCAGTAGTATAGTTGGGACAGGGGTTCGTGGCTACACCTTC	CASSIVGTGVRGYTF
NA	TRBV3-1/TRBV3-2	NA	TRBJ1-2	TGTGCCAGCAGCCAAAAACAGGGAGGGCAGGGCTACACCTTC	CASSQKQGGQGYTF
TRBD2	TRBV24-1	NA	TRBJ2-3	TGTGCCACCTCACTAGCGGGGACAGATACGCAGTATTTT	CATSLAGTDTQYF
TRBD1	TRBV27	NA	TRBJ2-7	TGTGCCAGCAGTTTTGGGGACAGGGTATGGGAGCAGTACTTC	CASSFGDRVWEQYF
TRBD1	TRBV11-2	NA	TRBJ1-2	TGTGCCAGCAGCCTTCGACAGGGCAACTATGGCTACACCTTC	CASSLRQGNYGYTF
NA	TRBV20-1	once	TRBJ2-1	TGCAGTGCTAGTCTGGCGTCGGCGGGGAACTACAATGAGCAGTTCTTC	CSASLASAGNYNEQFF
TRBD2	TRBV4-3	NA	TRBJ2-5	TGCGCCAGCAGCCAAGGAGCACAGCGGGGTCTTACAGAGACCCAGTACTTC	CASSQGAQRGLTETQYF
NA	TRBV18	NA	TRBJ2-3	TGTGCCAGCTCACCCTGGGGGGGCCAAGATACGCAGTATTTT	CASSPWGGQDTQYF
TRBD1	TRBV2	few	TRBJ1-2	TGTGCCAGCAGTGATTTGACAGGGGACGGCTACACCTTC	CASSDLTGDGYTF